These T cell receptor beta chains were read from a single sample in a study of shared clonotypes between healthy human individuals. The repertoire was sequenced with immunoSEQ multiplex PCR; TCRdb's copy has only in-frame clones and lacks some. The table has 2 million to 2.5 million clones, around 95% seen once. Source material: naive CD4+ T cells sorted from blood. These receptors were taken from a man aged 18 to 35 in good health. Both conserved end residues are part of each CDR3. D genes are given only for firm matches. Only part of the rows carry a size: once, few, many, or a class if the clone is expanded.

size,D,V,J,CDR3,DNA
.,TRBD1,TRBV10-3,TRBJ2-7,CAISPDRGHEQYF,TGTGCCATCAGCCCCGACAGGGGCCACGAGCAGTACTTC
.,.,TRBV5-8,TRBJ1-2,CASSLSFGMGHLYGYTF,TGTGCCAGCAGCTTGTCGTTCGGCATGGGACACCTCTATGGCTACACCTTC
.,.,TRBV30,TRBJ1-2,CAWSVSGGYTF,TGTGCCTGGAGTGTATCTGGCGGCTACACCTTC
.,.,TRBV29-1,TRBJ1-2,CSATGTLGYTF,TGCAGCGCAACAGGGACTTTAGGCTACACCTTC
.,.,TRBV5-5,TRBJ1-2,CASSPGTVNYGYTF,TGTGCCAGCAGCCCTGGGACTGTGAACTATGGCTACACCTTC
.,.,TRBV2,TRBJ1-5,CASSAGAQPQHF,TGTGCCAGCAGTGCGGGGGCTCAGCCCCAGCATTTT
.,.,TRBV30,TRBJ1-1,CAWSVAGSTEAFF,TGTGCCTGGAGTGTTGCGGGTAGCACTGAAGCTTTCTTT
.,.,TRBV18,TRBJ1-2,CASSLSLTSNNYGYTF,TGTGCCAGCTCACTTTCCCTAACATCTAATAACTATGGCTACACCTTC
.,.,TRBV5-1,TRBJ1-4,CASSLDRVNEKLFF,TGCGCCAGCAGCTTGGACCGGGTGAATGAAAAACTGTTTTTT
.,.,TRBV6-1,TRBJ1-4,CASSIQGTGEKLFF,TGTGCCAGCAGTATTCAGGGAACAGGCGAAAAACTGTTTTTT
.,.,TRBV27,TRBJ1-5,CASSSQGGTNQPQHF,TGTGCCAGCAGCTCTCAGGGCGGGACAAATCAGCCCCAGCATTTT
.,.,TRBV19,TRBJ1-3,CASKSDRSRNTIYF,TGTGCCAGTAAATCCGACAGGTCGAGAAACACCATATATTTT
.,TRBD1,TRBV27,TRBJ1-5,CASRNRGHQPQHF,TGTGCCAGCAGAAACAGGGGACACCAGCCCCAGCATTTT
.,TRBD1,TRBV9,TRBJ1-5,CASSVGTGVSQPQHF,TGTGCCAGCAGCGTAGGTACAGGGGTCAGTCAGCCCCAGCATTTT
.,.,TRBV5-4,TRBJ2-3,CASKGYDTDTQYF,TGTGCCAGCAAAGGGTACGACACAGATACGCAGTATTTT
.,.,TRBV5-6,TRBJ2-1,CASSLRDEQFF,TGTGCCAGCAGCTTGCGGGATGAGCAGTTCTTC
.,TRBD2,TRBV7-9,TRBJ2-5,CASSYRTSGSSETQYF,TGTGCCAGCAGCTACAGGACTAGCGGGAGTTCAGAGACCCAGTACTTC
few,TRBD2,TRBV6-1,TRBJ2-7,CASSVRLAGGPYEQYF,TGTGCCAGCAGTGTGAGGCTAGCGGGAGGGCCCTACGAGCAGTACTTC
.,.,TRBV5-1,TRBJ1-4,CASSLLEGVEKLFF,TGCGCCAGCAGCTTATTGGAAGGGGTAGAAAAACTGTTTTTT
.,.,TRBV10-1,TRBJ1-1,CASSEFRFGAPRDTEAFF,TGCGCCAGCAGTGAGTTCAGATTCGGGGCGCCGAGGGACACTGAAGCTTTCTTT
.,.,TRBV18,TRBJ2-5,CASSPKVETQYF,TGTGCCAGCTCACCTAAAGTCGAGACCCAGTACTTC
.,.,TRBV7-2,TRBJ2-2,CASSPQPNTGELFF,TGTGCCAGCAGCCCTCAACCGAACACCGGGGAGCTGTTTTTT
.,TRBD1,TRBV5-1,TRBJ2-1,CASSLEGALSYNEQFF,TGCGCCAGCAGCTTGGAGGGGGCTCTCTCCTACAATGAGCAGTTCTTC
.,.,TRBV7-9,TRBJ2-4,CASSLAQDIQYF,TGTGCCAGCAGCTTAGCTCAAGATATTCAGTACTTC
.,.,TRBV15,TRBJ2-7,CATSREGVRSEQYF,TGTGCCACCAGCAGAGAGGGGGTCAGATCTGAACAGTACTTC
.,TRBD2,TRBV10-3,TRBJ2-1,CAISSISGTYNEQFF,TGTGCCATCAGCTCAATTAGCGGGACGTACAATGAGCAGTTCTTC
.,TRBD1,TRBV10-3,TRBJ2-7,CAISGGFGTGDSYEQYF,TGTGCCATCAGTGGGGGATTTGGGACAGGCGACTCCTACGAGCAGTACTTC
.,.,TRBV10-3,TRBJ2-7,CAISESAQTYEQYF,TGTGCCATCAGTGAGTCGGCACAGACCTACGAGCAGTACTTC
.,TRBD1,TRBV5-4,TRBJ1-6,CASGRILGGTGERNSPLHF,TGTGCCAGCGGCAGGATCCTGGGGGGGACAGGGGAGCGAAATTCACCCCTCCACTTT
.,TRBD1,TRBV28,TRBJ2-7,CASSTGAREQYF,TGTGCCAGCAGTACAGGGGCCCGCGAGCAGTACTTC
.,.,TRBV2,TRBJ2-1,CASSPRHVEQFF,TGTGCCAGCAGCCCTCGGCACGTTGAGCAGTTCTTC
.,TRBD1,TRBV18,TRBJ2-5,CASSSGTGETETQYF,TGTGCCAGCTCATCCGGGACAGGCGAAACGGAGACCCAGTACTTC
once,.,TRBV28,TRBJ1-1,CATVLYAEAFF,TGTGCCACCGTTTTGTACGCTGAAGCTTTCTTT
.,.,TRBV5-1,TRBJ2-7,CASSSTGTASSYEQYF,TGCGCCAGCAGCTCAACCGGGACCGCGAGCTCCTACGAGCAGTACTTC
.,.,TRBV10-3,TRBJ1-2,CAIRGQRDYGYTF,TGTGCCATTAGGGGCCAAAGAGACTATGGCTACACCTTC
.,.,TRBV7-2,TRBJ2-5,CASSSLGVRETQYF,TGTGCCAGCAGCTCCCTAGGCGTTCGAGAGACCCAGTACTTC
few,TRBD1,TRBV6-5,TRBJ1-6,CASSFTGESPLHF,TGTGCCAGCAGTTTCACAGGGGAATCACCCCTCCACTTT
.,.,TRBV10-3,TRBJ2-2,CAISAPNTGELFF,TGTGCCATCAGTGCCCCGAACACCGGGGAGCTGTTTTTT
once,.,TRBV27,TRBJ1-5,CASSLRGNQPQHF,TGTGCCAGCAGTTTAAGGGGAAATCAGCCCCAGCATTTT
.,.,TRBV18,TRBJ1-5,CASSPPAQGNQPQHF,TGTGCCAGCTCACCACCAGCACAGGGAAATCAGCCCCAGCATTTT